Here is one T cell receptor beta chain with its context. The J segment lost 5 bases and the V segment lost 2 bases, leaving 6 bases of the junction unmatched. Germline CDR1 is KGHSH and CDR2 is LQKENI. This CDR3 has 16 amino acids. These data are taken from a study of T cell changes during pregnancy in multiple sclerosis. Generated by immunoSEQ multiplex PCR, the TCRdb table keeps only in-frame clones and is missing some. The table lists over 30,000 clones, roughly nine tenths of them singletons. This clonotype was sampled from a female donor in good health, enrolled as a control in a pregnancy study. The rearrangement links TRBV18 to TRBJ2-3, with 11 bases identical to TRBD2. The sample in question was CD4+ T cells from peripheral blood mononuclear cells, obtained in the third trimester of pregnancy. The CDR3 DNA sequence: TGTGCCAGCTCACCAGTAGCGGGAGGGCCGGGAGATACGCAGTATTTT. Its protein is CASSPVAGGPGDTQYF.